The entry below gives a single TCR beta chain sequence along with its context. Its antigen is not identified. Measured with immunoSEQ multiplex PCR; TCRdb has only the in-frame clones, and not every one. The sample has over 100,000 clones, 90% seen once. The entry originates in a study of OX40 agonist ivuxolimab in advanced cancers. Germline V gene lookup returns CDR1 SGHNT and CDR2 YYREEE (reference sequence). There are 16 residues in the CDR3. V shed 5 bases, J shed 3 bases, and the junction held 6 bases outside the gene matches. Study conclusions and caveats: Fewer expanded clones were found on average in CD4+ than in CD8+ T cells. Antigens targeted by the expanded peripheral T cells were not determined.

Sequenced material: CD4+ or CD8+ T cells sorted from blood, taken in a trial of the OX40 agonist ivuxolimab. The chain joins TRBV5-4 to TRBJ2-2; 11 bases are shared with TRBD2. This TCR was sampled from an adult with an advanced solid tumor such as melanoma, head and neck, liver or kidney cancer. The CDR3 DNA sequence: TGTGCCAGCAGTTCTTATAGCGGGAGGGACACCGGGGAGCTGTTTTTT. Translated: CASSSYSGRDTGELFF.